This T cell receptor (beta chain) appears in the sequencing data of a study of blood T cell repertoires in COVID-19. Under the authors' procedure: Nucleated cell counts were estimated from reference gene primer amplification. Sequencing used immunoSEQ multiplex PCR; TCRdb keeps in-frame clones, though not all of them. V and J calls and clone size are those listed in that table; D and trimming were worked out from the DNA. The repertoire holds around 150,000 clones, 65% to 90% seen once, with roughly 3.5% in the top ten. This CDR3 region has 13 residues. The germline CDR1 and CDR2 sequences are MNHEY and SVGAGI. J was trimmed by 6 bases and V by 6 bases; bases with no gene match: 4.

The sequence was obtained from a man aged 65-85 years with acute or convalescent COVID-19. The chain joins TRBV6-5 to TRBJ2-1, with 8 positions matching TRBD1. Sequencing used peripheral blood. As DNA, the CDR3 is TGTGCCAGCAGGACAGGGGTGGTCAATGAGCAGTTCTTC. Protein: CASRTGVVNEQFF.